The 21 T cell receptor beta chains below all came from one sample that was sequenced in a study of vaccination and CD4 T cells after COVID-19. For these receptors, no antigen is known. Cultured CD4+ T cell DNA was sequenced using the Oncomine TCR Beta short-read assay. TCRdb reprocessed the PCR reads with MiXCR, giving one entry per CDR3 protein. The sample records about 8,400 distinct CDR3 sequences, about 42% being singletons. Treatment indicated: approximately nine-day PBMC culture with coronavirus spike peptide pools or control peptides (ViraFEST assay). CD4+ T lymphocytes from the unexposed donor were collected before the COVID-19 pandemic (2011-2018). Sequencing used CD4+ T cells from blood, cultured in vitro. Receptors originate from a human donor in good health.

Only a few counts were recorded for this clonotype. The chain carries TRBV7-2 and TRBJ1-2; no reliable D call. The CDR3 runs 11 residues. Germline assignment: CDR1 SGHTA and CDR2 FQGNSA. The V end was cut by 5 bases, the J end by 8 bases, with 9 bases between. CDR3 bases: TGTGCCAGCAGCCTCGGATGGGGCTACACCTTC. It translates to CASSLGWGYTF.

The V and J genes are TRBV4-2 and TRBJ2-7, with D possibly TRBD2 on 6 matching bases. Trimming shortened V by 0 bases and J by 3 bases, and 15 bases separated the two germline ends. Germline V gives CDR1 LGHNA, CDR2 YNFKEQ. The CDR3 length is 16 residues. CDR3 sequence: CASSQEVGGEVYEQYF. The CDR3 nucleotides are TGTGCCAGCAGCCAAGAGGTTGGAGGGGAAGTCTACGAGCAGTACTTC.

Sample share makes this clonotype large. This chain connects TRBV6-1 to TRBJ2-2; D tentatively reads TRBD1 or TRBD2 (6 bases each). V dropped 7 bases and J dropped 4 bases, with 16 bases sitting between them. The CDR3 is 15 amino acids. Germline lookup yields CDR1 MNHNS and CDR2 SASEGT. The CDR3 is CASNILGGSTGELFF. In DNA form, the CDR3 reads TGTGCCAGCAATATTTTGGGGGGCAGCACCGGGGAGCTGTTTTTT.

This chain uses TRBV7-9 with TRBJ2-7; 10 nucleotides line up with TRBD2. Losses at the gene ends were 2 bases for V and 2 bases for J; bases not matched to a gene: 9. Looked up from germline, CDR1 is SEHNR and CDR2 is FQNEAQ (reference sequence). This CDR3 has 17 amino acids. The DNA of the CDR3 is TGTGCCAGCAGCTTACCGGTAGCGGGGGGCCAAACCTACGAGCAGTACTTC. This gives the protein CASSLPVAGGQTYEQYF.

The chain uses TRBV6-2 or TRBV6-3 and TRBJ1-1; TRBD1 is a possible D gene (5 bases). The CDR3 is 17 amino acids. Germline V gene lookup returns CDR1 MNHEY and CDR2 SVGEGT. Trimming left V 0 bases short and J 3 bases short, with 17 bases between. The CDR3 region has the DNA TGTGCCAGCAGTTACTCCGCGGTGTGGGGCTTGGACACTGAAGCTTTCTTT. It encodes CASSYSAVWGLDTEAFF.

The CDR3 is CASRDPQETQYF. The CDR3 DNA sequence: TGTGCCAGCAGGGACCCCCAAGAGACCCAGTACTTC. The chain couples TRBV6-2 or TRBV6-3 to TRBJ2-5; D not certain. The CDR3 loop spans 12 amino acids. Germline V CDR1 and CDR2: MNHEY, SVGEGT. V lost 6 bases to trimming and J lost 1 base, with 6 bases between them.

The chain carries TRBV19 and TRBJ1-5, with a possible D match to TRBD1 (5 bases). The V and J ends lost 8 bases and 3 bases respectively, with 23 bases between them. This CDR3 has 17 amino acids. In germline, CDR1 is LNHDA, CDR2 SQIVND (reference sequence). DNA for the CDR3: TGTGCCAGTGCGACGGGGAGGTGGGGCCAAGTCAATCAGCCCCAGCATTTT. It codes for CASATGRWGQVNQPQHF.

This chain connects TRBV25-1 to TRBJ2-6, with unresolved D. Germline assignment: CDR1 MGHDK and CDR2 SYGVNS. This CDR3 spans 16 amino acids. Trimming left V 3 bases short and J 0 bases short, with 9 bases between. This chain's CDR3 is CASSDLKISGANVLTF. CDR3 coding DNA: TGTGCCAGCAGTGACCTCAAAATCTCTGGGGCCAACGTCCTGACTTTC.

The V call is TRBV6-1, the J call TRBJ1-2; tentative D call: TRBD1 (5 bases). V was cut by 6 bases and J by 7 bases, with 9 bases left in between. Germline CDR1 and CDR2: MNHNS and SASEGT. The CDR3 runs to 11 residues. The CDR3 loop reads CASSRAGGYTF. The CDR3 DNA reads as TGTGCCAGCAGCAGGGCTGGTGGCTACACCTTC.

Here the CDR3 reads CASSLRQGRQPQHF. CDR3 DNA sequence: TGTGCCAGCAGTTTAAGACAGGGCCGGCAGCCCCAGCATTTT. The genes are TRBV12-3 or TRBV12-4 and TRBJ1-5, with 7 bases lining up with TRBD1. Germline trimming cut 2 bases from V and 7 bases from J; bases unmatched to any gene: 5. The CDR3 has 14 residues.

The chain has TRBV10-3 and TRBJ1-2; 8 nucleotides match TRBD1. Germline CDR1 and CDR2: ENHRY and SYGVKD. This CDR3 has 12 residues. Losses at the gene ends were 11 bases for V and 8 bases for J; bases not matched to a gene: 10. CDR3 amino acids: CAFSSGTGGYTF. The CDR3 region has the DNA TGTGCCTTCTCGTCCGGGACAGGCGGCTACACCTTC.

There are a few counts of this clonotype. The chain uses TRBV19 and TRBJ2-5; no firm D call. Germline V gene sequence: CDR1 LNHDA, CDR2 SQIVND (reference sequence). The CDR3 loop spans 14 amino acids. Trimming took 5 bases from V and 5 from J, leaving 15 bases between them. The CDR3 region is CASSRTWMRETQYF. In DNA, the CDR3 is TGTGCCAGTAGTCGGACCTGGATGAGGGAGACCCAGTACTTC.

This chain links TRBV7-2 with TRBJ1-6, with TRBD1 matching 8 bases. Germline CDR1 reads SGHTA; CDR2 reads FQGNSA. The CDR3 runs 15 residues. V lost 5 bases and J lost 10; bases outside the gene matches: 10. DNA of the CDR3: TGTGCCAGCAGCCCGTTGACAGGGGCGGAATCACCCCTCCACTTT. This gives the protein CASSPLTGAESPLHF.

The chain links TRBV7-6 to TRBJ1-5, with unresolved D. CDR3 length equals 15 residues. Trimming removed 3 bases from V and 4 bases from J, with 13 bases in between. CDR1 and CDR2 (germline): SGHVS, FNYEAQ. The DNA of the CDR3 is TGTGCCAGCAGCTTGACTCATCAAAGGAATCAGCCCCAGCATTTT. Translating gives CASSLTHQRNQPQHF.

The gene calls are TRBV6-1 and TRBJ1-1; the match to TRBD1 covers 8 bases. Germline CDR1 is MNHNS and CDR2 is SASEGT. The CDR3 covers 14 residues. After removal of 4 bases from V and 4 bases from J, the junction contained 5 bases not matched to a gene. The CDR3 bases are TGTGCCAGCAGTGCCCTGACAGGGGTCACTGAAGCTTTCTTT. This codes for CASSALTGVTEAFF.

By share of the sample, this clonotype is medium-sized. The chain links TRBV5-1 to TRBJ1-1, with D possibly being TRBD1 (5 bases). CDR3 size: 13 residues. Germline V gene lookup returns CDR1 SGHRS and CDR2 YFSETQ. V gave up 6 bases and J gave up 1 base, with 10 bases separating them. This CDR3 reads CASNPGGNTEAFF. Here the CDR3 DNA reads TGCGCCAGCAACCCGGGGGGGAACACTGAAGCTTTCTTT.

The CDR3 nucleotides read TGTGCCAGCAGTCTGGACAGGGTCCCGAACACTGAAGCTTTCTTT. Its protein product is CASSLDRVPNTEAFF. The V gene is TRBV2, the J gene TRBJ1-1; 8 bases are shared with TRBD1. Looked up from germline, CDR1 is SNHLY and CDR2 is FYNNEI. The CDR3 has 15 residues. V dropped 5 bases and J dropped 1; count of bases not matched to a gene: 6.

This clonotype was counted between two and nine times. The CDR3 sequence: CASTAGSGSAYGYTF. CDR3 sequence (DNA): TGTGCCAGCACCGCCGGGTCAGGGTCTGCCTATGGCTACACCTTC. The chain has TRBV12-3 or TRBV12-4 and TRBJ1-2, with D possibly TRBD1 on 5 matching bases. CDR3 length equals 15 residues. Trimming left V 7 bases short and J 4 bases short, with 19 bases between.

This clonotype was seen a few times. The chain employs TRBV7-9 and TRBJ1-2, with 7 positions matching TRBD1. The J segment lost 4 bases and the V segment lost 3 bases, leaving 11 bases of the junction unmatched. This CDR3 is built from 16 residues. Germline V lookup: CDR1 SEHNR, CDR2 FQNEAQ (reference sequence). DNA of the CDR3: TGTGCCAGCAGCTTGTTCCAGTGGACAGGCACCTATGGCTACACCTTC. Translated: CASSLFQWTGTYGYTF. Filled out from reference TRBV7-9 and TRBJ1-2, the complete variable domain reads DTGVSQNPRHKITKRGQNVTFRCDPISEHNRLYWYRQTLGQGPEFLTYFQNEAQLEKSRLLSDRFSAERPKGSFSTLEIQRTEQGDSAMYLCASSLFQWTGTYGYTFGSGTRLTVV.

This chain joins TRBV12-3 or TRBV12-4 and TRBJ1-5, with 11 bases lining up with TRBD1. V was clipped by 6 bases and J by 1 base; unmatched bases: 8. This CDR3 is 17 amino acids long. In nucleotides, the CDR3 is TGTGCCAGCAGGCGAGGACAGGGGGCAGGGAGCAATCAGCCCCAGCATTTT. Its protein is CASRRGQGAGSNQPQHF.

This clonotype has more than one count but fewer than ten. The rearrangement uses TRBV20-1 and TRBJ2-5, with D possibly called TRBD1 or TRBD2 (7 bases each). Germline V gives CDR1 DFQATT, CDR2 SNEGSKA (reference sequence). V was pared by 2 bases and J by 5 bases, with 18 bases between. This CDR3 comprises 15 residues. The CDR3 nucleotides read TGCAGTGCTAGAAACCGACAGGGAGGGGAGGAGACCCAGTACTTC. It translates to CSARNRQGGEETQYF.